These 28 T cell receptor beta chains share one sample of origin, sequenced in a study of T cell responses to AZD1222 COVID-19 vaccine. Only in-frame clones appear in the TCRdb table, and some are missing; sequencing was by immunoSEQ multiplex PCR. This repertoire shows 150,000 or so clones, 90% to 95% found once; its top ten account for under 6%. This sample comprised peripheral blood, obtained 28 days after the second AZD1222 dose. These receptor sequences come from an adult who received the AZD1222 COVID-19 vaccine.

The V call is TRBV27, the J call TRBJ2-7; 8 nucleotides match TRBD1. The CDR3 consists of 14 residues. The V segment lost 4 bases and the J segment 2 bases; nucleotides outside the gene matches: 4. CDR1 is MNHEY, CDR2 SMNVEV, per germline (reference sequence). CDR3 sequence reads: CASSYGGQAYEQYF. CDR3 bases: TGTGCCAGCAGTTATGGGGGACAGGCCTACGAGCAGTACTTC.

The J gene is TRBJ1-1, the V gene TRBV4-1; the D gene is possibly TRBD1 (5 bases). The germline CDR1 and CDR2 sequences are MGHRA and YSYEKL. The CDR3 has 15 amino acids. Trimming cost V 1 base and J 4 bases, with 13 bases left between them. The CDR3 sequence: CASSQGTGRVTEAFF. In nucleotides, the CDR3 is TGCGCCAGCAGCCAAGGAACAGGACGAGTCACTGAAGCTTTCTTT.

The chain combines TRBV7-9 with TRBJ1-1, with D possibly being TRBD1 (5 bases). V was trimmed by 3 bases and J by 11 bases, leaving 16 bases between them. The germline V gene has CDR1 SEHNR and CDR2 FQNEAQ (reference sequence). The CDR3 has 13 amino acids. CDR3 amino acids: CASSLDTVRDAFF. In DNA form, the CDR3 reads TGTGCCAGCAGCTTGGACACGGTACGTGACGCTTTCTTT. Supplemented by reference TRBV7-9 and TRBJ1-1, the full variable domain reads DTGVSQNPRHKITKRGQNVTFRCDPISEHNRLYWYRQTLGQGPEFLTYFQNEAQLEKSRLLSDRFSAERPKGSFSTLEIQRTEQGDSAMYLCASSLDTVRDAFFGQGTRLTVV.

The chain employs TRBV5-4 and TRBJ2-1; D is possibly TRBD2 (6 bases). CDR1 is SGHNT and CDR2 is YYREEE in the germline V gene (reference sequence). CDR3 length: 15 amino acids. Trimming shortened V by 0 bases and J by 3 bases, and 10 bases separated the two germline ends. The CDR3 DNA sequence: TGTGCCAGCAGCTTGGACCAGGGAGGCTACAATGAGCAGTTCTTC. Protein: CASSLDQGGYNEQFF.

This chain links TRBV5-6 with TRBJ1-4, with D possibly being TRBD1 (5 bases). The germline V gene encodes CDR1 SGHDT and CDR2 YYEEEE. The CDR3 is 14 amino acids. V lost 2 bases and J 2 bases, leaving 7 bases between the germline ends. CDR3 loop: CASSFGATNEKLFF. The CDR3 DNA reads TGTGCCAGCAGCTTCGGGGCTACTAATGAAAAACTGTTTTTT.

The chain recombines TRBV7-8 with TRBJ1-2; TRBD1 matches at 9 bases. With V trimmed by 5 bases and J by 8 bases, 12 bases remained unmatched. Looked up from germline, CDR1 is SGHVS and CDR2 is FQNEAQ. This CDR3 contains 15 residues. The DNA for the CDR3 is TGTGCCAGCAGCAGCCGGGACAGGGAATCGGGAGGCTACACCTTC. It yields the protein CASSSRDRESGGYTF.

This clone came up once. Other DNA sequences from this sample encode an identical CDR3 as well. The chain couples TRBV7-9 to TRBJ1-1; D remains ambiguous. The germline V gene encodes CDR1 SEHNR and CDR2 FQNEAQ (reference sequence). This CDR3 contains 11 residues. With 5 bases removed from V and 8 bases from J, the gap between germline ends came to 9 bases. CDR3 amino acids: CASSLREEAFF. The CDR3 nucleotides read TGTGCCAGCAGCCTAAGGGAAGAAGCTTTCTTT.

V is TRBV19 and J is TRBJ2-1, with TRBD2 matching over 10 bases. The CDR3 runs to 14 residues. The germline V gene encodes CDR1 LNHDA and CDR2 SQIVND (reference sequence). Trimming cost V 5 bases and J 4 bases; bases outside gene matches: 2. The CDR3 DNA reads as TGTGCCAGTAGTGCGACTAGCGGGTACAATGAGCAGTTCTTC. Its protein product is CASSATSGYNEQFF.

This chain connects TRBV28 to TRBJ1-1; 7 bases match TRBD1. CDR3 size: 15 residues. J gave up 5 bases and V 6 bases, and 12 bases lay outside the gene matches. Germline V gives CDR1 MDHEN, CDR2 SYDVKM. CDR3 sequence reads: CASRTAVAGGTEAFF. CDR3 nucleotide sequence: TGTGCCAGCAGGACGGCGGTGGCAGGGGGTACTGAAGCTTTCTTT.

The CDR3 bases are TGTGCCAGCAGCCGACGAACGGGAGGGGGAGAGACCCAGTACTTC. Encoded protein: CASSRRTGGGETQYF. The chain uses TRBV9 and TRBJ2-5, with 8 bases matching TRBD2. This CDR3 spans 15 amino acids. Germline CDR1 is SGDLS and CDR2 is YYNGEE. Trimming at V came to 4 bases and at J to 4 bases, leaving 9 bases not matched to a gene.

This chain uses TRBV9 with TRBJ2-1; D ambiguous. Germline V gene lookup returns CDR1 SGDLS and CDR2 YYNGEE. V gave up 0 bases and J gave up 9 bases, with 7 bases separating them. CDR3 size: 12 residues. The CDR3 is CASSVAYGEQFF. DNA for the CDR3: TGTGCCAGCAGCGTAGCCTACGGTGAGCAGTTCTTC.

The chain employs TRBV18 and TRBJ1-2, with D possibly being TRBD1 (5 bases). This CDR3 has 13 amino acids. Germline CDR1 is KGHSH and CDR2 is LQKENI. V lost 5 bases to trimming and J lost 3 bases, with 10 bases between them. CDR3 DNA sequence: TGTGCCAGCTCAACCTCCAGGGACTATGGCTACACCTTC. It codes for CASSTSRDYGYTF.

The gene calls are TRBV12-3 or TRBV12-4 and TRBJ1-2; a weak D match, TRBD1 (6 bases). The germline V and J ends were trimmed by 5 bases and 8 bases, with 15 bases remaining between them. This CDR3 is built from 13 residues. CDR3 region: CASSGGTRGGYTF. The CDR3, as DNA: TGTGCCAGCAGTGGTGGGACAAGGGGAGGCTACACCTTC.

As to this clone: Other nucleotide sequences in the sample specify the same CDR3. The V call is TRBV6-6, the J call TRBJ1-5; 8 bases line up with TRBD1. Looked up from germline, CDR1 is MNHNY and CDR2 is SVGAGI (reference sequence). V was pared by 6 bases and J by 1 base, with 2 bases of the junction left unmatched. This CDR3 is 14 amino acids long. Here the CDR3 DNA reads TGTGCCAGCAGCGGACAGGGAAGCAATCAGCCCCAGCATTTT. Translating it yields CASSGQGSNQPQHF.

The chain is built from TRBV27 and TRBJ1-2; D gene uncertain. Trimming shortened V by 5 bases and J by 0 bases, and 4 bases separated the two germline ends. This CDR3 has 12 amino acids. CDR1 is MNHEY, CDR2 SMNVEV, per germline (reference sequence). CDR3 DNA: TGTGCCAGCAGTAGAGCTAACTATGGCTACACCTTC. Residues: CASSRANYGYTF.

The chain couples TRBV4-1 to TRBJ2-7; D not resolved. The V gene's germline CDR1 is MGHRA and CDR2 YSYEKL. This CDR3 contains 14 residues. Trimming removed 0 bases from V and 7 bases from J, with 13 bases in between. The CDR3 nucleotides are TGCGCCAGCAGCCAAGATCGGCTCCCTGGGGAGCAGTACTTC. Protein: CASSQDRLPGEQYF.

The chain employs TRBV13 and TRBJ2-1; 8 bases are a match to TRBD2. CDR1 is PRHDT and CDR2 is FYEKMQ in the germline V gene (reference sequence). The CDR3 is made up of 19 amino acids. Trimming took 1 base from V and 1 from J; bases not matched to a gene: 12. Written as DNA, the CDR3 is TGTGCCAGCAGCTTAGTGCTTAGCGGGGAAGAGAGTTCCTACAATGAGCAGTTCTTC. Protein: CASSLVLSGEESSYNEQFF.

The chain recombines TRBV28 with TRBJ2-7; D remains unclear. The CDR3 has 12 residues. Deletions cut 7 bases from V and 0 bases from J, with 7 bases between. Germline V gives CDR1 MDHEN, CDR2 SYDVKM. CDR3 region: CASNGYSYEQYF. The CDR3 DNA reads TGTGCCAGCAATGGGTACTCCTACGAGCAGTACTTC.

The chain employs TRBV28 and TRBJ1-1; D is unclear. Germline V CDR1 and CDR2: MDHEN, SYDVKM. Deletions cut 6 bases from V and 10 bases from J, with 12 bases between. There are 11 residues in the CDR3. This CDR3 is CASSLAWGAFF. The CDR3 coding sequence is TGTGCCAGCAGCTTAGCTTGGGGAGCTTTCTTT. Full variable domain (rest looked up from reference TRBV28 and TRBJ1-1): DVKVTQSSRYLVKRTGEKVFLECVQDMDHENMFWYRQDPGLGLRLIYFSYDVKMKEKGDIPEGYSVSREKKERFSLILESASTNQTSMYLCASSLAWGAFFGQGTRLTVV.

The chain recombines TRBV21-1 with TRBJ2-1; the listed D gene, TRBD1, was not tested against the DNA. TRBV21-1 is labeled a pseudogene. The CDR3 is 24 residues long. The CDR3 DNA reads TGTGCCAGCAGCAAAGCACCCGGGACAGGGTGTCGCCCGCAAATACTCAAGGGCTACAATGAGCAGTTCTTC. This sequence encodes CASSKAPGTGCRPQILKGYNEQFF.

The CDR3 DNA is TGTGCCAGCAGTTTATCTGGGGGCACCGGGGAGCTGTTTTTT. Protein sequence: CASSLSGGTGELFF. The V call is TRBV27, the J call TRBJ2-2; D could derive from TRBD1 or TRBD2 (5 bases each). Trimming pared 0 bases from V and 4 bases from J, leaving 6 bases between. The CDR3 sequence is 14 residues long. Germline V gives CDR1 MNHEY, CDR2 SMNVEV (reference sequence).

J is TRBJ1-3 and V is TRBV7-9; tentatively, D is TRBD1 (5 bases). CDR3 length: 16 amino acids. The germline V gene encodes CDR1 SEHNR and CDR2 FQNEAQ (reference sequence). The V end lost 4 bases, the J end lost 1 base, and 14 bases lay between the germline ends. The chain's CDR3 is CASSYGRTTSGNTIYF. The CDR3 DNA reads TGTGCCAGCAGCTACGGTAGGACAACTTCTGGAAACACCATATATTTT.

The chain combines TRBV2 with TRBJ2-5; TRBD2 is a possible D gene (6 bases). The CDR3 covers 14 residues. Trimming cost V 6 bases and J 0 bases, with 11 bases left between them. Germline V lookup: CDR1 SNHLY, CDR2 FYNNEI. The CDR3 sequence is CASSPGADQETQYF. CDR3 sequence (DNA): TGTGCCAGCAGCCCGGGAGCGGACCAAGAGACCCAGTACTTC.

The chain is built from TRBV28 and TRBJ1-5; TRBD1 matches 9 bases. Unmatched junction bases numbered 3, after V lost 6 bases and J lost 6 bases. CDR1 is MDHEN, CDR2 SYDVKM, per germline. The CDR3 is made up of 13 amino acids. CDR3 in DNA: TGTGCCAGCAGAGGACAGGGGTTTCAGCCCCAGCATTTT. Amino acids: CASRGQGFQPQHF.

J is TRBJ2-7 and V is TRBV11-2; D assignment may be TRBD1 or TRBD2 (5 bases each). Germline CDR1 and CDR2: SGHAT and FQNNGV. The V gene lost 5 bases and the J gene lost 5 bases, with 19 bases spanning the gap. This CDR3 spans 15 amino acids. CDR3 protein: CASSLGPLSNHEQYF. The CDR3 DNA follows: TGTGCCAGCAGCCTGGGACCGTTAAGTAATCACGAGCAGTACTTC.

The CDR3 here is CASSLTGLSQETQYF. Written as DNA, the CDR3 is TGTGCCAGCAGCTTAACAGGACTCTCACAAGAGACCCAGTACTTC. This chain connects TRBV7-3 to TRBJ2-5, with D possibly matching TRBD2 (5 bases). V was pared by 0 bases and J by 2 bases, with 10 bases between. In germline, CDR1 is SGHTA, CDR2 FQGTGA. This CDR3 is built from 15 residues.

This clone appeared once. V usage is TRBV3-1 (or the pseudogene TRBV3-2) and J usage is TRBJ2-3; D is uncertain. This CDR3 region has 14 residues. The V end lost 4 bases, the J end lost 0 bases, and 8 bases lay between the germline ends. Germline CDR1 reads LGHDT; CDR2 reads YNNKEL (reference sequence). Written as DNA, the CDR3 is TGTGCCAGCAGCCCTGGCCATAGCACAGATACGCAGTATTTT. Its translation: CASSPGHSTDTQYF.

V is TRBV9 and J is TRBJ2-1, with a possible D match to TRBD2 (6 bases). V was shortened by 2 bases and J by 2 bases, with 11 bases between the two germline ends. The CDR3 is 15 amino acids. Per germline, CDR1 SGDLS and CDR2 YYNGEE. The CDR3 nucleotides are TGTGCCAGCAGCGTCGGGAGTAGCACCTACAATGAGCAGTTCTTC. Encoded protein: CASSVGSSTYNEQFF.